This T cell receptor (beta chain) was captured in a study of blood T cell repertoires in COVID-19. Original analysis: Amplification from reference gene primers served as the basis for estimated nucleated cell counts. TCRdb's table, derived via immunoSEQ multiplex PCR, lists solely in-frame clones and lacks some. V, J and clone size are those of that table, while D and trimming were read from the DNA. The sample records 100,000 or so clones, around 80% being singletons. CDR3 length: 14 residues. The V end was cut by 5 bases, the J end by 6 bases, with 15 bases between. The germline V gene encodes CDR1 SGHTA and CDR2 FQGTGA. In this sample, this clone turned up once.

Source material: peripheral blood. This receptor was obtained from a man between 65 and 85 years old with active or convalescent COVID-19. The chain has TRBV7-3 and TRBJ2-3; TRBD2 might be the D (6 bases). This CDR3 is CASSPSRAGDTQYF. CDR3 in DNA: TGTGCCAGCAGCCCATCGAGGGCGGGGGATACGCAGTATTTT. The full variable domain, its missing parts supplied by reference TRBV7-3 and TRBJ2-3, is GAGVSQTPSNKVTEKGKYVELRCDPISGHTALYWYRQSLGQGPEFLIYFQGTGAADDSGLPNDRFFAVRPEGSVSTLKIQRTERGDSAVYLCASSPSRAGDTQYFGPGTRLTVL.